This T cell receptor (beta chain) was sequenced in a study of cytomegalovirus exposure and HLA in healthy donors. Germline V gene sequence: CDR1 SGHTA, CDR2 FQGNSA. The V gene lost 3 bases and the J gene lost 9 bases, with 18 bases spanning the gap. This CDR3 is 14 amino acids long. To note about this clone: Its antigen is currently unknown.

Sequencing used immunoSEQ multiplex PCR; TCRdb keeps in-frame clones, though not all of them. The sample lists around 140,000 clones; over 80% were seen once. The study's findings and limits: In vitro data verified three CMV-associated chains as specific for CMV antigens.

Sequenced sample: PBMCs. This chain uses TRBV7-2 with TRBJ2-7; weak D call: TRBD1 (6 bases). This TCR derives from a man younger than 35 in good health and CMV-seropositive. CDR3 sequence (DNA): TGTGCCAGCAGCTTGGGGACAATAACTTATGTGCAGTACTTC. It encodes CASSLGTITYVQYF.